The clone carrying this T cell receptor (beta chain) was detected a few times. The antigen is not known. From germline, CDR1 is SGHRS and CDR2 YFSETQ. The CDR3 is 16 amino acids. After removal of 0 bases from V and 5 bases from J, the junction contained 5 bases not matched to a gene. This record comes from a study of cytomegalovirus exposure and HLA in healthy donors. Regarding the study as a whole: A later analysis found most CMV-associated TCR beta chains apparently HLA-restricted. Further analysis was carried out later, and it showed several of the most significant clusters appearing linked to common viral pathogens.

This PCR relied on a set of 60 Vbeta primers and 13 Jbeta primers. Data came from immunoSEQ multiplex PCR; TCRdb stores just in-frame clones and leaves some out. Here the sample spans around 100,000 clones, around two thirds being singletons. The chain employs TRBV5-1 and TRBJ2-2; 9 bases match TRBD2. This receptor was identified in a man aged 45 to 65 in good health and CMV-seropositive. The sample comprised PBMCs. CDR3 region: CASSLGVSGSTGELFF. The CDR3 nucleotides are TGCGCCAGCAGCTTGGGGGTTAGCGGGAGTACCGGGGAGCTGTTTTTT.